One sample yielded the 13 T cell receptor beta chains listed below, sequenced in a study of shared clonotypes between healthy human individuals (dated by TCRdb to about 2020). The library relied on the immunoSEQ multiplex PCR assay. TCRdb obtained this table from immuneACCESS and retained in-frame rearrangements with V and J assigned. These tables miss some clones; where compared with another copy, unresolved V genes account for less than half of the shortfall, and the remainder is unexplained. The sample has around 510,000 clones on record, about 80% of them singletons. The ten most abundant clones make up 9.5% to 15% of the sample. The sequenced material came from PBMCs. These receptors originate from a woman aged 40 to 55 in good health. Some clones in this sample may be carry-over from other donors' samples.

With respect to this clone: A far larger clone lies a single base away; this is likely a read error. The chain employs TRBV13 and TRBJ2-2; no clear D. V was shortened by 5 bases and J by 4 bases, with 8 bases between the two germline ends. The CDR3 is made up of 13 amino acids. In germline, CDR1 is PRHDT, CDR2 FYEKMQ (reference sequence). CDR3 amino acids: CASSPPLTGELFF. In nucleotides, the CDR3 is TGTGCCAGCAGCCCTCCGCTCACCGGGGAGCTGTTTTTT.

The V and J genes are TRBV6-5 and TRBJ2-7, with 8 bases aligning to TRBD2. This CDR3 region has 15 residues. Trimming at V came to 6 bases and at J to 5 bases, leaving 12 bases not matched to a gene. The germline CDR1 and CDR2 sequences are MNHEY and SVGAGI. CDR3 loop: CASRTRSGSSHEQYF. For the CDR3, the DNA is TGTGCCAGCAGGACGAGGAGCGGGAGTTCCCACGAGCAGTACTTC.

The genes are TRBV4-3 and TRBJ2-5; possible D gene TRBD1, 6 bases. The CDR3 spans 17 residues. V lost 0 bases to trimming and J lost 3 bases, with 17 bases between them. The V gene's germline CDR1 is LGHNA and CDR2 YSLEER. The CDR3, as DNA: TGCGCCAGCAGCCAAGAGTTGGGTGGCACAGGGAAAGAGACCCAGTACTTC. Protein product: CASSQELGGTGKETQYF.

The chain links TRBV29-1 to TRBJ2-1; 11 bases are a match to TRBD2. The CDR3 extends over 15 amino acids. Germline assignment: CDR1 SQVTM and CDR2 ANQGSEA. V lost 3 bases, J lost 9 bases, and 10 bases stayed unmatched. The CDR3 here is CSVDPLAGGRVEQFF. Written as DNA, the CDR3 is TGCAGCGTTGATCCTCTAGCGGGAGGACGGGTTGAGCAGTTCTTC.

V is TRBV28 and J is TRBJ2-1; 9 bases align to TRBD1. The V and J ends lost 6 bases and 8 bases, in that order; junction bases with no gene match: 11. The germline gives CDR1 MDHEN, CDR2 SYDVKM. The CDR3 is 15 residues long. CDR3 in DNA: TGTGCCAGCAGGACTCAGGGACAGGGAGTTTATGAGCAGTTCTTC. It specifies CASRTQGQGVYEQFF.

This chain connects TRBV30 to TRBJ1-4; 7 bases match TRBD1. Germline loops: CDR1 GTSNPN, CDR2 SVGIG (reference sequence). The CDR3 runs 14 residues. V shed 4 bases and J 5 bases; nucleotides not matched to a gene: 7. The CDR3 is CAWNGGTDNEKLFF. The CDR3 coding sequence is TGTGCCTGGAATGGGGGGACAGACAATGAAAAACTGTTTTTT.

The CDR3, as DNA: TGCAGCGTTGCCCCCCAGGGGGCTTACGAGCAGTACTTC. It is translated as CSVAPQGAYEQYF. This chain joins TRBV29-1 and TRBJ2-7; TRBD1 agrees at 8 bases. The V and J ends lost 4 bases and 4 bases, in that order; junction bases with no gene match: 6. The V gene's germline CDR1 is SQVTM and CDR2 ANQGSEA. The CDR3 has 13 amino acids.

The V call is TRBV9, the J call TRBJ2-7; 7 bases fit TRBD2. The germline V gene has CDR1 SGDLS and CDR2 YYNGEE. The length of the CDR3 is 18 residues. V dropped 0 bases and J dropped 1; count of bases not matched to a gene: 13. CDR3 in DNA: TGTGCCAGCAGCGTAGTTGGCGTGGGGCGGGAGCTTTCCTACGAGCAGTACTTC. It encodes CASSVVGVGRELSYEQYF. The complete variable domain, with remaining parts taken from reference TRBV9 and TRBJ2-7, reads DSGVTQTPKHLITATGQRVTLRCSPRSGDLSVYWYQQSLDQGLQFLIQYYNGEERAKGNILERFSAQQFPDLHSELNLSSLELGDSALYFCASSVVGVGRELSYEQYFGPGTRLTVT.

The rearrangement joins TRBV11-2 to TRBJ2-5, with TRBD1 as a possible D gene (5 bases). Germline V gene lookup returns CDR1 SGHAT and CDR2 FQNNGV. CDR3 size: 15 residues. V was cut by 3 bases and J by 6 bases, with 17 bases left in between. The CDR3 sequence is CASSLGQGSPQTQYF. The DNA for the CDR3 is TGTGCCAGCAGCTTGGGTCAGGGTTCCCCCCAGACCCAGTACTTC.

For this clone: In the same sample, other DNA sequences code for this CDR3. This chain joins TRBV5-6 and TRBJ2-1; the match to TRBD2 covers 11 bases. This CDR3 has 16 amino acids. Germline V gene sequence: CDR1 SGHDT, CDR2 YYEEEE. V was pared by 4 bases and J by 0 bases, with 3 bases of the junction left unmatched. The CDR3 coding sequence is TGTGCCAGCAGCCGGACTAGCGGGCGCTCCTACAATGAGCAGTTCTTC. It codes for CASSRTSGRSYNEQFF.

The DNA of the CDR3 is TGTGCCAGCAGTGAAGCAGGGTTACTCTATGGCTACACCTTC. Translating it yields CASSEAGLLYGYTF. The V call is TRBV2, the J call TRBJ1-2, with D unresolved. Germline CDR1 SNHLY, CDR2 FYNNEI. V lost 0 bases and J 4 bases, leaving 9 bases between the germline ends. CDR3 length: 14 amino acids.

This clone occurred once. The rearrangement uses TRBV9 and TRBJ2-1; 9 bases line up with TRBD2. V was clipped by 2 bases and J by 7 bases; unmatched bases: 13. Germline CDR1 and CDR2: SGDLS and YYNGEE. CDR3 length: 17 amino acids. CDR3 nucleotide sequence: TGTGCCAGCAGCGTCGGGGCGGGAGGGCCGGCTGGGAATGAGCAGTTCTTC. As protein: CASSVGAGGPAGNEQFF.

The V gene is TRBV12-5, the J gene TRBJ2-7; D assignment may be TRBD1 or TRBD2 (6 bases each). The CDR3 extends over 12 amino acids. V dropped 0 bases and J dropped 7 bases, with 7 bases sitting between them. Germline V gives CDR1 LGHNT, CDR2 FRNRAP. DNA of the CDR3: TGTGCTAGTGGTTTGGTAGGGGGGGAGCAGTACTTC. Its protein is CASGLVGGEQYF.